The entry below gives a single TCR beta chain sequence along with its context. The assay was immunoSEQ multiplex PCR, and TCRdb's table has in-frame clones only and misses some. This table holds around 200,000 clones, about 90% found once. This sample is part of a study of blood T cell repertoires in COVID-19. Background on the study: PBMCs, B-cell-depleted T cells, or T cells were the source of the cDNA or gDNA that made up the material.

Trimming removed 4 bases from V and 1 base from J; junction bases left unmatched: 7. The CDR3 has 16 amino acids. Germline values: CDR1 MNHEY, CDR2 SVGEGT. The sample comprised peripheral blood. The V call is TRBV6-2 or TRBV6-3, the J call TRBJ1-1, with 9 bases that match TRBD1. The TCR comes from a woman between 45 and 60 years old with acute or convalescent COVID-19. The CDR3 protein is CASSFPPGQGNTEAFF. The CDR3 nucleotides read TGTGCCAGCAGTTTCCCCCCGGGACAGGGGAACACTGAAGCTTTCTTT.